This is a list of T cell receptor beta chains from one sample in a study of T cell responses to AZD1222 COVID-19 vaccine. Clones were read by immunoSEQ multiplex PCR, and TCRdb kept only the in-frame ones, dropping some. The sample yields around 190,000 clones, approximately 93% seen once. Sequencing used peripheral blood, obtained 28 days after the second AZD1222 dose. The receptors come from an adult who received the AZD1222 COVID-19 vaccine. The conserved cysteine and the conserved F or W are not part of the CDR3 here. Fields, in order: V gene, CDR3 length, CDR3 protein.

>TRBV19|12
ASSAPGGNTEAF
>TRBV7-9|14
ASSPLAVTSTDTQY
>TRBV18|13
ASSLDRGDTGELF
>TRBV3-1/TRBV3-2|12
ASSLGHSYNEQF
>TRBV6-5|13
ASRPTGRANQPQH
>TRBV25-1|12
ASSPRGNNQPQH
>TRBV24-1|12
ATSDADITDTQY
>TRBV30|15
AWSRRLAGGYTDTQY
>TRBV3-1/TRBV3-2|13
ASSPTGVTYKEQF
>TRBV7-9|11
ASSLNSNYGYT
>TRBV9|14
ASSGPRRGNTGELF
>TRBV3-1/TRBV3-2|13
ASSQTAGSNQPQH
>TRBV6-5|11
ASSHGGRDTQY
>TRBV3-1/TRBV3-2|14
ASSHCRGTSFTEAF
>TRBV7-6|10
ASSPDFGELF
>TRBV7-2|13
ASSLGSGYREKLF
>TRBV29-1|9
SVVPGERAF
>TRBV27|13
ASSFSGGSYNEQF
>TRBV6-5|11
ASSYSTLHGYT
>TRBV18|12
ASSLRGGADTQY
>TRBV7-3|12
ASSRGTMNTEAF
>TRBV7-8|11
ASSRDSNQPQH
>TRBV30|13
AWTPGRRSTDTQY
>TRBV19|12
ASTGQNSGQPQH